These 21 T cell receptor beta chains were all obtained from the same sample, sequenced in a study of radiation and T cells in renal cell carcinoma. Only in-frame clones appear in the TCRdb table, and some are missing; sequencing was by immunoSEQ multiplex PCR. The profile covers about 150,000 clones, with about 91% appearing a single time and 13% taken by the ten largest. Time point reported: blood 2 weeks post-SBRT. The treatment denotes: 15 Gy SBRT to primary tumor, nephrectomy 4 weeks later. The input for sequencing was blood, taken from a patient whose treatment included radiotherapy and nephrectomy. These receptors all stem from a woman aged 45-60 years with renal cell carcinoma.

The chain combines TRBV29-1 with TRBJ2-1; TRBD2 matches at 8 bases. CDR3 length: 12 amino acids. Germline CDR1 and CDR2: SQVTM and ANQGSEA. V gave up 8 bases and J gave up 4 bases; unmatched junction bases: 4. CDR3 sequence: CSLQRGYNEQFF. The CDR3 DNA reads as TGCAGCCTCCAGCGGGGGTACAATGAGCAGTTCTTC.

As regards this clone: The junction does not match germline at one end; this may be a read error. The chain recombines TRBV7-7 with TRBJ2-7; 10 bases match TRBD1. Germline loops: CDR1 SSHAT, CDR2 FNYEAQ (reference sequence). This CDR3 is built from 15 residues. CDR3 loop: CASSLGTGASYEQYF. The DNA of the CDR3 is TGTGCTAGCAGCTTAGGGACAGGGGCTTCCTACGAGCAGTACTTC.

This clone was seen a few times. This chain links TRBV5-1 with TRBJ1-1; D ambiguous. The germline CDR1 and CDR2 sequences are SGHRS and YFSETQ. Between the trimmed V and J ends, which lost 1 base and 2 bases, there was a span of 6 bases. This CDR3 is built from 13 residues. CDR3 sequence (DNA): TGCGCCAGCAGCTTGACAGATAACACTGAAGCTTTCTTT. Translated, it gives CASSLTDNTEAFF. The variable domain in full, completed from reference TRBV5-1 and TRBJ1-1, reads KAGVTQTPRYLIKTRGQQVTLSCSPISGHRSVSWYQQTPGQGLQFLFEYFSETQRNKGNFPGRFSGRQFSNSRSEMNVSTLELGDSALYLCASSLTDNTEAFFGQGTRLTVV.

The rearrangement joins TRBV30 to TRBJ1-2; 10 bases are a match to TRBD1. Germline lookup yields CDR1 GTSNPN and CDR2 SVGIG (reference sequence). The CDR3 is made up of 13 amino acids. J gave up 4 bases and V 3 bases, and 2 bases lay outside the gene matches. The CDR3 protein is CAWRDRGFYGYTF. CDR3 bases: TGTGCCTGGAGGGACAGGGGGTTCTATGGCTACACCTTC.

The rearrangement uses TRBV11-2 and TRBJ1-2; D not resolved. This CDR3 has 13 amino acids. Trimming cost V 4 bases and J 4 bases, with 10 bases left between them. Germline lookup yields CDR1 SGHAT and CDR2 FQNNGV. The CDR3 nucleotides are TGTGCCAGCAGCTCCCTCACCCTCTATGGCTACACCTTC. It codes for CASSSLTLYGYTF.

V gene TRBV6-6 combines with J gene TRBJ2-5; D unclear. The CDR3 runs to 11 residues. V was clipped by 8 bases and J by 5 bases, with 9 bases between them. Germline values: CDR1 MNHNY, CDR2 SVGAGI (reference sequence). In DNA form, the CDR3 reads TGTGCCAGCGCTTCTGGGGAGACCCAGTACTTC. Protein product: CASASGETQYF.

The CDR3 coding sequence is TGTGCCAGCAGCCGTTCCAGGGACAGCAATGAGCAGTTCTTC. The encoded protein is CASSRSRDSNEQFF. V usage is TRBV7-2 and J usage is TRBJ2-1; 7 bases line up with TRBD1. V was pared by 5 bases and J by 6 bases, with 7 bases of the junction left unmatched. This CDR3 region has 14 residues. Germline CDR1 is SGHTA and CDR2 is FQGNSA.

CDR3 loop: CASGRSLVEKEKLFF. The CDR3 DNA follows: TGTGCCAGCGGTAGGTCACTGGTGGAGAAAGAAAAACTGTTTTTT. The rearrangement joins TRBV6-1 to TRBJ1-4, with D unclear. The V end was cut by 8 bases, the J end by 8 bases, with 21 bases between. Per germline, CDR1 MNHNS and CDR2 SASEGT. The CDR3 extends over 15 amino acids.

The DNA of the CDR3 is TGTGCCAGCATCATCGACGCTGGGGCCAACGTCCTGACTTTC. Its translation is CASIIDAGANVLTF. This rearrangement joins TRBV7-2 to TRBJ2-6; D gene unclear. Germline assignment: CDR1 SGHTA and CDR2 FQGNSA. Trimming shortened V by 7 bases and J by 2 bases, and 9 bases separated the two germline ends. This CDR3 contains 14 residues.

This sequence joins TRBV9 and TRBJ2-7; D remains ambiguous. Germline V gene data show CDR1 as SGDLS and CDR2 as YYNGEE. V was trimmed by 0 bases and J by 2 bases, leaving 9 bases between them. This CDR3 region has 14 residues. The DNA for the CDR3 is TGTGCCAGCAGCGTAGGGCAGGTTGCCTACGAGCAGTACTTC. This translates into CASSVGQVAYEQYF.

The chain combines TRBV5-6 with TRBJ1-3; 7 nucleotides line up with TRBD1. The CDR3 covers 16 residues. V lost 4 bases to trimming and J lost 5 bases; unmatched junction nucleotides: 12. CDR1 SGHDT and CDR2 YYEEEE come from the germline V gene. CDR3 sequence: CASSLTFWDSRNTIYF. The CDR3 DNA is TGTGCCAGCAGCCTCACTTTCTGGGACAGCAGAAACACCATATATTTT.

This sequence joins TRBV21-1 and TRBJ2-1. TRBV21-1 is described as a pseudogene. This CDR3 region has 22 residues. CDR3 nucleotide sequence: TGTGCCAGCAGCAAAGCGCAAGGGACGAAAACTCGGCCTGCCCGCTCCTACAATGAGCAGTTCTTC. It yields the protein CASSKAQGTKTRPARSYNEQFF.

CDR3 loop: CASGLGTGGTEAFF. In nucleotides, the CDR3 is TGTGCCAGCGGTCTTGGGACAGGGGGCACTGAAGCTTTCTTT. The chain uses TRBV6-5 and TRBJ1-1, with TRBD1 matching 11 bases. From germline, CDR1 is MNHEY and CDR2 SVGAGI. V lost 8 bases and J lost 4; bases outside the gene matches: 6. The CDR3 length is 14 residues.

The chain recombines TRBV6-1 with TRBJ1-1, with TRBD1 matching 8 bases. The CDR3 spans 14 residues. The J segment lost 4 bases and the V segment lost 6 bases, leaving 7 bases of the junction unmatched. Germline lookup yields CDR1 MNHNS and CDR2 SASEGT. The CDR3 DNA reads TGTGCCAGCAGCGTGGACAGGGCCGGCACTGAAGCTTTCTTT. Its protein product is CASSVDRAGTEAFF.

The chain uses TRBV7-8 and TRBJ1-1; TRBD1 matches 8 bases. CDR1 SGHVS and CDR2 FQNEAQ come from the germline V gene. CDR3 length equals 14 residues. Trimming at V came to 5 bases and at J to 0 bases, leaving 2 bases not matched to a gene. The CDR3 nucleotides are TGTGCCAGCAGCCCGGGACAGGTGAACACTGAAGCTTTCTTT. Its translation is CASSPGQVNTEAFF.

The gene calls are TRBV18 and TRBJ1-4; D is undetermined. From germline, CDR1 is KGHSH and CDR2 LQKENI. Trimming cost V 4 bases and J 1 base, with 10 bases left between them. CDR3 length equals 15 residues. The CDR3 region is CASSRLGETNEKLFF. CDR3 bases: TGTGCCAGCTCACGACTCGGGGAAACTAATGAAAAACTGTTTTTT.

The chain combines TRBV11-3 with TRBJ2-2; 12 bases agree with TRBD1. Germline values: CDR1 SGHNT, CDR2 YENEEA. This CDR3 comprises 15 residues. Trimming cost V 5 bases and J 6 bases; bases outside gene matches: 4. The CDR3 DNA follows: TGTGCCAGCAGCCTGGGGACAGGGGGCCCCGGGGAGCTGTTTTTT. Translating gives CASSLGTGGPGELFF.

The J gene is TRBJ1-1, the V gene TRBV30; 8 nucleotides align to TRBD1. This CDR3 is 13 amino acids long. V gave up 5 bases and J gave up 5 bases; unmatched junction bases: 7. Germline CDR1 and CDR2: GTSNPN and SVGIG (reference sequence). The CDR3 sequence is CAWERQGRTEAFF. CDR3 DNA: TGTGCCTGGGAAAGACAGGGGAGGACTGAAGCTTTCTTT.

This rearrangement joins TRBV5-1 to TRBJ2-7; TRBD1 matches at 10 bases. The CDR3 consists of 16 residues. The V gene end was trimmed by 0 bases and the J gene end by 1 base; junction bases not matched to a gene: 4. Germline V lookup: CDR1 SGHRS, CDR2 YFSETQ. This chain's CDR3 is CASSLDPGQGSYEQYF. CDR3 nucleotides: TGCGCCAGCAGCTTGGATCCGGGACAGGGGTCCTACGAGCAGTACTTC.

CDR3 sequence (DNA): TGTGCCAGCAGTTACCAGGGGAGACCCACAGATACGCAGTATTTT. Its translation: CASSYQGRPTDTQYF. The chain employs TRBV6-5 and TRBJ2-3, with D tentatively TRBD1 (6 bases). V lost 2 bases and J lost 2, with 11 bases in between. Per the germline V gene, CDR1 is MNHEY and CDR2 is SVGAGI. This CDR3 region has 15 residues.

Note on this clone: Other DNA sequences from this sample encode an identical CDR3 as well. The chain combines TRBV7-9 with TRBJ1-4, with 10 bases that match TRBD1. V lost 4 bases and J lost 6; bases outside the gene matches: 2. This CDR3 spans 14 amino acids. Per germline, CDR1 SEHNR and CDR2 FQNEAQ (reference sequence). The CDR3 here is CASSSGTGDEKLFF. CDR3 sequence (DNA): TGTGCCAGCAGCTCCGGGACAGGGGATGAAAAACTGTTTTTT.